This entry lists 7 T cell receptor beta chains sequenced from one sample in a study of shared clonotypes between healthy human individuals. Profiling relied on immunoSEQ multiplex PCR, and the TCRdb table lists in-frame clones only, not all of them. The sample holds roughly 1 million clones, about 75% seen once. Source material: memory CD4+ T cells sorted from blood. Subset here: CD45RA-negative fraction. The source of these receptors is a man aged 18 to 30 in good health.

The rearrangement joins TRBV2 to TRBJ1-2; no clear D gene. Germline V CDR1 and CDR2: SNHLY, FYNNEI. The CDR3 is 12 amino acids. The V end was cut by 4 bases, the J end by 8 bases, with 11 bases between. In DNA form, the CDR3 reads TGTGCCAGCAGTGTGTTGGGATACGGCTACACCTTC. The encoded protein is CASSVLGYGYTF.

As concerns this clone: Additional DNA sequences in this sample encode the identical CDR3. The V gene is TRBV30, the J gene TRBJ1-2, with 8 nucleotides matching TRBD1. Germline-derived CDR1 and CDR2 are GTSNPN and SVGIG (reference sequence). This CDR3 is 14 amino acids long. V shed 2 bases and J 8 bases; nucleotides not matched to a gene: 10. The CDR3 sequence is CAWSPDRGEGGYTF. DNA for the CDR3: TGTGCCTGGAGTCCCGACAGGGGAGAAGGAGGCTACACCTTC.

This chain joins TRBV6-1 and TRBJ2-3, with D possibly matching TRBD1 (6 bases). V was clipped by 3 bases and J by 3 bases, with 16 bases between them. This CDR3 has 16 amino acids. In germline, CDR1 is MNHNS, CDR2 SASEGT. CDR3 nucleotide sequence: TGTGCCAGCAGTGACCACCGGGACATACGTACAGATACGCAGTATTTT. Translating it yields CASSDHRDIRTDTQYF.

V gene TRBV6-6 combines with J gene TRBJ2-7; D gene ambiguous. There are 13 residues in the CDR3. Germline values: CDR1 MNHNY, CDR2 SVGAGI (reference sequence). With 6 bases removed from V and 2 bases from J, the gap between germline ends came to 11 bases. The CDR3 spells CASSQGRTYEQYF. CDR3 in DNA: TGTGCCAGCAGCCAAGGACGGACCTACGAGCAGTACTTC.

V usage is TRBV18 and J usage is TRBJ2-5; D tentatively fits TRBD1 or TRBD2 (5 bases each). This CDR3 has 14 amino acids. The ends were cut back, 0 bases at V and 4 bases at J, with 9 bases in the middle. Germline lookup yields CDR1 KGHSH and CDR2 LQKENI. CDR3 nucleotide sequence: TGTGCCAGCTCACCACCGGGGGTGAGAGAGACCCAGTACTTC. Protein product: CASSPPGVRETQYF.

V gene TRBV7-2 combines with J gene TRBJ1-5; D gene unclear. Per germline, CDR1 SGHTA and CDR2 FQGNSA. The CDR3 spans 15 residues. V gave up 2 bases and J gave up 1 base, with 9 bases separating them. CDR3 residues: CASSLSGGSNQPQHF. The CDR3 nucleotides are TGTGCCAGCAGCTTATCCGGTGGGAGCAATCAGCCCCAGCATTTT.

This CDR3 reads CASSREAANYGYTF. The CDR3 DNA sequence: TGTGCCAGCAGCCGAGAGGCGGCTAACTATGGCTACACCTTC. The chain links TRBV28 to TRBJ1-2, with D hard to call. Germline lookup yields CDR1 MDHEN and CDR2 SYDVKM. This CDR3 comprises 14 residues. Trimming pared 6 bases from V and 0 bases from J, leaving 11 bases between.